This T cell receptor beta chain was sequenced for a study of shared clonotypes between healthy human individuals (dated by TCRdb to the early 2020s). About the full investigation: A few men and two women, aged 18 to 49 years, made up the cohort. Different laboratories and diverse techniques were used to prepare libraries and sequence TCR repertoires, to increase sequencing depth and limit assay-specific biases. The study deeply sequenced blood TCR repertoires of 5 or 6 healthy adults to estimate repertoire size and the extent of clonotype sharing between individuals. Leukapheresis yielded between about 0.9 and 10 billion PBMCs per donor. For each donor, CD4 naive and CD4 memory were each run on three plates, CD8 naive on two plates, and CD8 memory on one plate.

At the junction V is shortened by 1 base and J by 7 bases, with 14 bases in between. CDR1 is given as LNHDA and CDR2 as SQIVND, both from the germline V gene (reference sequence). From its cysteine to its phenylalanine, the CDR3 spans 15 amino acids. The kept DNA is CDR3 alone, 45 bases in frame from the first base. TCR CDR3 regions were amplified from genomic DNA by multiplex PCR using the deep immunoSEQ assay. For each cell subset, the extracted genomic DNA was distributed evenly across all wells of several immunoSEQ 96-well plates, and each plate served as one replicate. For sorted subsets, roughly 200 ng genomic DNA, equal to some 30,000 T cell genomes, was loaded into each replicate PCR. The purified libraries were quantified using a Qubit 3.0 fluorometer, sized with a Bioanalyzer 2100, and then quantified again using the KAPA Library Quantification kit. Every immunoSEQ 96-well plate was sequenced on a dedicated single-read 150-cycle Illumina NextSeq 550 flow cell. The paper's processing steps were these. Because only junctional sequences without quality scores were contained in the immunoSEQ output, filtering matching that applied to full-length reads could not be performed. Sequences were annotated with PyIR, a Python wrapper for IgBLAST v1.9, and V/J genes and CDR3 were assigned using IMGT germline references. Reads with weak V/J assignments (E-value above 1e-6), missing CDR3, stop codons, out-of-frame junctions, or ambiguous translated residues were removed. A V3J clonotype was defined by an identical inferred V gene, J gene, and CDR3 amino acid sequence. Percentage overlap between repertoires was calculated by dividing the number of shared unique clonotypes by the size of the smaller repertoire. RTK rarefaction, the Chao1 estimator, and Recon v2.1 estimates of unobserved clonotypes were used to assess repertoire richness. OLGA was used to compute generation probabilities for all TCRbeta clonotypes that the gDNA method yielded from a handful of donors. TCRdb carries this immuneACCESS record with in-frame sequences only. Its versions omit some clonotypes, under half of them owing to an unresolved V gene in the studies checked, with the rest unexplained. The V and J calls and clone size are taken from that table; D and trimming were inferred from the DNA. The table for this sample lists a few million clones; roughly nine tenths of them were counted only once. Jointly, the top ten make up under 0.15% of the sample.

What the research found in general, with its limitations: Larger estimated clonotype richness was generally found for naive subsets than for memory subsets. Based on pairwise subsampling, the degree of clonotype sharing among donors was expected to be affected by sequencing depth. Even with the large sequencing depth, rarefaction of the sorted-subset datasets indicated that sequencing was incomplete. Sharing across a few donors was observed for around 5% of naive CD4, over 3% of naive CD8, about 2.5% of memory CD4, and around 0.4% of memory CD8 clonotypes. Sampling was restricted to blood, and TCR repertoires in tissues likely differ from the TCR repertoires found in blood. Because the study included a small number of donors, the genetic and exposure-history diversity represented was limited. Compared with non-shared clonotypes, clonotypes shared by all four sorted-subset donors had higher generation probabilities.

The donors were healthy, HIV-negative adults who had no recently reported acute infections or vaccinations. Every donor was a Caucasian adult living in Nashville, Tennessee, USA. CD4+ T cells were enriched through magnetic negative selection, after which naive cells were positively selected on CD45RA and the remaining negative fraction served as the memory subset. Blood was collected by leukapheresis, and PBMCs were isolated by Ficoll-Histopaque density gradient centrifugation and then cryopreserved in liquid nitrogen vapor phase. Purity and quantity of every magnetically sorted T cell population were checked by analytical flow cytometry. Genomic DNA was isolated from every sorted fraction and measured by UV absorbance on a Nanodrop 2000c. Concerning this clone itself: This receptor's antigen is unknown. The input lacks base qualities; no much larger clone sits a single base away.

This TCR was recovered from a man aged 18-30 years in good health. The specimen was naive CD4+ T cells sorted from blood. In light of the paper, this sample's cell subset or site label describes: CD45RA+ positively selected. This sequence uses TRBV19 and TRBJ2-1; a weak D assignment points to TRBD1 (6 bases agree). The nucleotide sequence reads TGTGCCAGTAGTATAGCAGGGGCCGGGCGTAATGAGCAGTTCTTC. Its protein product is CASSIAGAGRNEQFF. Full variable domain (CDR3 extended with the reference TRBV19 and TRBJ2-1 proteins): DGGITQSPKYLFRKEGQNVTLSCEQNLNHDAMYWYRQDPGQGLRLIYYSQIVNDFQKGDIAEGYSVSREKKESFPLTVTSAQKNPTAFYLCASSIAGAGRNEQFFGPGTRLTVL.